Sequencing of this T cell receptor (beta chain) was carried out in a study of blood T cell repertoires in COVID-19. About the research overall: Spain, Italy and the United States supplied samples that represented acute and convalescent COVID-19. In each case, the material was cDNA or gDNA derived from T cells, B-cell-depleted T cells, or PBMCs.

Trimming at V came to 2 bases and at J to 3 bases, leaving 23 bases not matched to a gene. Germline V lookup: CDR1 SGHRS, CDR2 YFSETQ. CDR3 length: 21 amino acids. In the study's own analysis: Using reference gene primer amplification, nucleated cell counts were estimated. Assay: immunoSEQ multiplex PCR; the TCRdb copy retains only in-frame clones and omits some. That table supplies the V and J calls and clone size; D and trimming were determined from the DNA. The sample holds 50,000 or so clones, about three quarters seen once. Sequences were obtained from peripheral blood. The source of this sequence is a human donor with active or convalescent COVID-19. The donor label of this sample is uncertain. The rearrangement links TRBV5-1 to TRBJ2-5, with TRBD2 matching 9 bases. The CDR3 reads CASSFRPVRLLTSGVKETQYF. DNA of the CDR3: TGCGCCAGCAGCTTTCGCCCCGTCCGCCTATTGACTAGCGGAGTTAAAGAGACCCAGTACTTC.